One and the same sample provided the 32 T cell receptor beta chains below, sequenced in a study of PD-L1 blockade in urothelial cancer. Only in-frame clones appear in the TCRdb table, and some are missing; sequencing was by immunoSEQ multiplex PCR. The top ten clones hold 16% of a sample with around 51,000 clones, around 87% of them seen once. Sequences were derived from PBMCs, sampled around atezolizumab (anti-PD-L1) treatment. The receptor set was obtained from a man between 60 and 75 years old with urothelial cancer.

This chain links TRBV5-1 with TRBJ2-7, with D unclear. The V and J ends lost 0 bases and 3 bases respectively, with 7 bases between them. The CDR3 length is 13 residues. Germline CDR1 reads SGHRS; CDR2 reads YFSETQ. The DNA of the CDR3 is TGCGCCAGCAGCTTGGATGGCTTCTACGAGCAGTACTTC. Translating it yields CASSLDGFYEQYF.

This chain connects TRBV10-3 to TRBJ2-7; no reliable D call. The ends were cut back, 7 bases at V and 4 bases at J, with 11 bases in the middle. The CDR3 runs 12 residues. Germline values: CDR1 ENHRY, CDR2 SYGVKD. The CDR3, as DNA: TGTGCCATCAAGCACGAAGATTACGAGCAGTACTTC. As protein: CAIKHEDYEQYF.

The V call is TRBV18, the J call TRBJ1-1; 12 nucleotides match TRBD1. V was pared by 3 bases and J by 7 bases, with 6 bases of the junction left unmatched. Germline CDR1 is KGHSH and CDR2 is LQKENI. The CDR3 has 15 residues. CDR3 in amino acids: CASSPPGTGGIEAFF. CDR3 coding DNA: TGTGCCAGCTCACCTCCCGGGACAGGGGGCATTGAAGCTTTCTTT.

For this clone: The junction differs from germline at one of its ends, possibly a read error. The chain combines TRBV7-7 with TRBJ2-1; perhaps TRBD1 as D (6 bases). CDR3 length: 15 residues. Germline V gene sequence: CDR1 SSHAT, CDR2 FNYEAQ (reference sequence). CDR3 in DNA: TGTGCTAGCAGCCCCGCCGGGACAAATTACAATGAGCAGTTCTTC. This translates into CASSPAGTNYNEQFF.

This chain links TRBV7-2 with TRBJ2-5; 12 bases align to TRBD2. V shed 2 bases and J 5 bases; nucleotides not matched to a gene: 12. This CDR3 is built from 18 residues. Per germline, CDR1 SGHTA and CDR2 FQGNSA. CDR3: CASSLSVSSGRAGETQYF. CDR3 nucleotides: TGTGCCAGCAGCTTATCGGTGTCTAGCGGGAGGGCCGGGGAGACCCAGTACTTC.

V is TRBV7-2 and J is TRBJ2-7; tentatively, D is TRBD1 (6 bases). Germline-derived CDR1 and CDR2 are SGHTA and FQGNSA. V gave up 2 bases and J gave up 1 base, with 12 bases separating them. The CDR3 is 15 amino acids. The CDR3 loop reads CASSLSWTASYEQYF. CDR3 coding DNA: TGTGCCAGCAGCTTATCTTGGACAGCATCCTACGAGCAGTACTTC.

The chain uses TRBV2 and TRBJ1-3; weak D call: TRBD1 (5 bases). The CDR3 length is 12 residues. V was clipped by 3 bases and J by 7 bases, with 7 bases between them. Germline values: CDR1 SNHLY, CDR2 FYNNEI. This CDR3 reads CASSDQGNTIYF. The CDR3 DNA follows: TGTGCCAGCAGTGATCAGGGTAACACCATATATTTT. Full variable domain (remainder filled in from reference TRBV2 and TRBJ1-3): EPEVTQTPSHQVTQMGQEVILRCVPISNHLYFYWYRQILGQKVEFLVSFYNNEISEKSEIFDDQFSVERPDGSNFTLKIRSTKLEDSAMYFCASSDQGNTIYFGEGSWLTVV.

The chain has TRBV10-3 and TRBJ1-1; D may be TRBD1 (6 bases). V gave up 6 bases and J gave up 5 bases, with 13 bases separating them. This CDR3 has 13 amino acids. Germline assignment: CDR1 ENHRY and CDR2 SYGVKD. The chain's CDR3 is CAIRPRGETEAFF. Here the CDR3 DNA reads TGTGCCATCAGACCCAGGGGTGAAACTGAAGCTTTCTTT.

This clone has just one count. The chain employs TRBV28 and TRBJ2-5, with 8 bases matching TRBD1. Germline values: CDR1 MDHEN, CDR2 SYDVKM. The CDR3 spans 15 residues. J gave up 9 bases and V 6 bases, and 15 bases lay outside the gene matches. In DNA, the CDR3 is TGTGCCAGCAGGATCGCAGGGGGCCGAAAAGGGGCCCAGTACTTC. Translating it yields CASRIAGGRKGAQYF.

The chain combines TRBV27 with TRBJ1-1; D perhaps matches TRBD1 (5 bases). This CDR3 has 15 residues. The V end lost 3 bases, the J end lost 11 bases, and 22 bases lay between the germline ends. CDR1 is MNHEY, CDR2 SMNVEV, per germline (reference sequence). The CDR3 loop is CASSFSPRGGSAAFF. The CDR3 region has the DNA TGTGCCAGCAGTTTTTCCCCGCGGGGGGGTTCGGCGGCTTTCTTT.

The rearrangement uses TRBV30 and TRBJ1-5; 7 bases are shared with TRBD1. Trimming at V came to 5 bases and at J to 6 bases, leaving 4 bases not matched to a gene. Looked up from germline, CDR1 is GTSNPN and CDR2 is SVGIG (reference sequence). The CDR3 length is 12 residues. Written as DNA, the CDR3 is TGTGCCTGGGGACAGGAGGGTCAGCCCCAGCATTTT. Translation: CAWGQEGQPQHF.

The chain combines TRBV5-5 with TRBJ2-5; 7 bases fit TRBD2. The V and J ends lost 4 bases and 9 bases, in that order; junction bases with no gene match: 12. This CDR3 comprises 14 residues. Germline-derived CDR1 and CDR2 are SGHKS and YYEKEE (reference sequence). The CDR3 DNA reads TGTGCCAGCAGCAGAACAACTTCACGGGGGGCCCAGTACTTC. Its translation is CASSRTTSRGAQYF.

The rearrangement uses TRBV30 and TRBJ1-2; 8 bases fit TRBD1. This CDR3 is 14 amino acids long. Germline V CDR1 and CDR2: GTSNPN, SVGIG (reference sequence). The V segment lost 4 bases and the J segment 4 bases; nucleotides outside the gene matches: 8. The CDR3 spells CAWIQGAGIYGYTF. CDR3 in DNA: TGTGCCTGGATCCAGGGGGCCGGAATCTATGGCTACACCTTC.

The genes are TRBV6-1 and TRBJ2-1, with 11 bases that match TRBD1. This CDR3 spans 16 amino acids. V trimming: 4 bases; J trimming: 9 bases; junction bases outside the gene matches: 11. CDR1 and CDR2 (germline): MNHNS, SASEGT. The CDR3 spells CASSGVRDRGFSEQFF. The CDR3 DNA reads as TGTGCCAGCAGTGGAGTCCGGGACAGGGGGTTTTCTGAGCAGTTCTTC.

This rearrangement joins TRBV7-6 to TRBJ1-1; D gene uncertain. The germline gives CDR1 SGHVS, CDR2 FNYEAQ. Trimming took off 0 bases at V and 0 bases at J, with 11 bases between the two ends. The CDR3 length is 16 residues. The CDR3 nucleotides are TGTGCCAGCAGCTTAGCCCTGAGGGAAATGAACACTGAAGCTTTCTTT. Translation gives CASSLALREMNTEAFF.

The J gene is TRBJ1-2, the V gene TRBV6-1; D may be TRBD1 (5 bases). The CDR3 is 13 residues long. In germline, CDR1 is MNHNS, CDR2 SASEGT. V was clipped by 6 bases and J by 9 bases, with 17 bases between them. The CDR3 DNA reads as TGTGCCAGCAGCCAACTGGGGCAGGATCGCTACACCTTC. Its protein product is CASSQLGQDRYTF.

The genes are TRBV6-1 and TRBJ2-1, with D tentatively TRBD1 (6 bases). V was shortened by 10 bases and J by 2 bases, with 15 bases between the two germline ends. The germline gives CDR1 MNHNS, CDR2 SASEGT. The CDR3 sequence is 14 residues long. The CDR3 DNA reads TGTGCCATTTCAGAGACAGGTACCTACAATGAGCAGTTCTTC. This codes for CAISETGTYNEQFF.

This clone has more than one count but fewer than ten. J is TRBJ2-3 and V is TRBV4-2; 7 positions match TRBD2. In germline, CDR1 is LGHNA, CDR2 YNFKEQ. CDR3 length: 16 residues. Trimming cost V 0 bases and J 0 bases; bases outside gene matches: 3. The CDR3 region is CASSQEEAGSTDTQYF. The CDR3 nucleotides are TGTGCCAGCAGCCAAGAGGAAGCGGGGAGCACAGATACGCAGTATTTT.

The CDR3 coding sequence is TGTGCCAGCAGCGTTAGCGGGGGTCGGCAAGAGACCCAGTACTTC. This sequence encodes CASSVSGGRQETQYF. The chain has TRBV2 and TRBJ2-5, with TRBD2 matching over 9 bases. Germline assignment: CDR1 SNHLY and CDR2 FYNNEI. This CDR3 comprises 15 residues. V shed 6 bases and J 2 bases; nucleotides not matched to a gene: 7.

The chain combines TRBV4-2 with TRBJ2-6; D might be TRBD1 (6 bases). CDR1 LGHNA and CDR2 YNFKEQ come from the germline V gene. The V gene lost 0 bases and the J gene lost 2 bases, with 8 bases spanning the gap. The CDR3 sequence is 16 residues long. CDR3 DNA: TGTGCCAGCAGCCAAGACAGGGGCCCTGGGGCCAACGTCCTGACTTTC. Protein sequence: CASSQDRGPGANVLTF.

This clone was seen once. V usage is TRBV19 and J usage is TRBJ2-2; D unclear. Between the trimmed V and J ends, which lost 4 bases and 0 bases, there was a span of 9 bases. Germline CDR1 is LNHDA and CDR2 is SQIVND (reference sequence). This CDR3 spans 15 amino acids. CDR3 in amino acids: CASSNEPSNTGELFF. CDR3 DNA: TGTGCCAGTAGTAATGAGCCTTCGAACACCGGGGAGCTGTTTTTT.

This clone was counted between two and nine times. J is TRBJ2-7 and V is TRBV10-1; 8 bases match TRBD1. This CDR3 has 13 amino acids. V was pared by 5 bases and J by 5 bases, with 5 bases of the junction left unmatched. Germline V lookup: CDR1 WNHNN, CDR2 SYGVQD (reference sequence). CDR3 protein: CASSSSGGNEQYF. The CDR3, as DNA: TGCGCCAGCAGTTCGTCAGGGGGCAACGAGCAGTACTTC.

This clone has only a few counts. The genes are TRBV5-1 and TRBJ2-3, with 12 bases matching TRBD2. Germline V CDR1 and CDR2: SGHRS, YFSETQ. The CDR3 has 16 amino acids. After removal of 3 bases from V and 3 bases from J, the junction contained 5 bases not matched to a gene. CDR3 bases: TGCGCCAGCAGCTCCAGGACTAGCGGGGTTACAGATACGCAGTATTTT. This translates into CASSSRTSGVTDTQYF.

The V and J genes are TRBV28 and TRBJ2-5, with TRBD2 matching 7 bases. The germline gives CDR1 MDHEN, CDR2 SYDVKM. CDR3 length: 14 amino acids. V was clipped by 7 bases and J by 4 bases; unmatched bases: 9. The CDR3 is CASTPPGGRETQYF. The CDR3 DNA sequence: TGTGCCAGCACCCCCCCGGGAGGCAGAGAGACCCAGTACTTC.

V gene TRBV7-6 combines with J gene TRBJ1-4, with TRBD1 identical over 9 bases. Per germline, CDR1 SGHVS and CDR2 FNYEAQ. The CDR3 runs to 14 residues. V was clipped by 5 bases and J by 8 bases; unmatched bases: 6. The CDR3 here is CASSAGTGKEKLFF. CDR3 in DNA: TGTGCCAGCAGCGCCGGGACAGGGAAGGAAAAACTGTTTTTT. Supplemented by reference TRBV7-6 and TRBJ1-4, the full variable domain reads GAGVSQSPRYKVTKRGQDVALRCDPISGHVSLYWYRQALGQGPEFLTYFNYEAQQDKSGLPNDRFSAERPEGSISTLTIQRTEQRDSAMYRCASSAGTGKEKLFFGSGTQLSVL.

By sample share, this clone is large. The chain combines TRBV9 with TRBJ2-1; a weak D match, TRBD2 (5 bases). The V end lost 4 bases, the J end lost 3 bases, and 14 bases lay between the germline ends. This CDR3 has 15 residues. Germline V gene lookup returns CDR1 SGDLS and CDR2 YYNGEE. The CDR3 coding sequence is TGTGCCAGCAGCCTAGGGTCCGGAGGCTACAATGAGCAGTTCTTC. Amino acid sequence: CASSLGSGGYNEQFF.

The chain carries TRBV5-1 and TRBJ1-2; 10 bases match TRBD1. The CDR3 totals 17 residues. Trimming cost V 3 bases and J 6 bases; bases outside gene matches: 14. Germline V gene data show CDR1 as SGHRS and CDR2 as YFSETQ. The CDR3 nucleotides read TGCGCCAGCAGCTGGACGCCCCCGGGACAGGGGATCAATGGCTACACCTTC. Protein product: CASSWTPPGQGINGYTF.

The CDR3 spells CASSSQLAGGPHEQYF. CDR3 DNA sequence: TGTGCCAGCAGCTCACAACTAGCGGGAGGGCCCCACGAGCAGTACTTC. This sequence joins TRBV7-2 and TRBJ2-7, with 13 bases aligning to TRBD2. J lost 5 bases, V lost 4 bases, and 8 bases had no gene match. Per germline, CDR1 SGHTA and CDR2 FQGNSA. The CDR3 is 16 amino acids.

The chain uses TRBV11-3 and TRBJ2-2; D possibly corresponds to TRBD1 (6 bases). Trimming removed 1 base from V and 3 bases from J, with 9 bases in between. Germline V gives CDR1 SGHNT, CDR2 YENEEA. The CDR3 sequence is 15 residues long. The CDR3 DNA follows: TGTGCCAGCAGCTTAGGACAGGCTTACACCGGGGAGCTGTTTTTT. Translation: CASSLGQAYTGELFF.

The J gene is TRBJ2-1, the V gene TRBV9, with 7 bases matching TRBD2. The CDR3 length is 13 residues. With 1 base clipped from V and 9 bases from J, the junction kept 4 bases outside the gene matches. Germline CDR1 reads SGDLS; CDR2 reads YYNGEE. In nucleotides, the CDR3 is TGTGCCAGCAGCGTAAGCGGGGAGGGTGAGCAGTTCTTC. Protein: CASSVSGEGEQFF.

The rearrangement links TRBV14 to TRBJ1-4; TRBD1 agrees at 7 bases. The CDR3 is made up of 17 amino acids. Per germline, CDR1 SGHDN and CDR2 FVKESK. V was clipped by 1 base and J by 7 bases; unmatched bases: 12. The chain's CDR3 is CASSQARTGRAREKLFF. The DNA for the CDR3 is TGTGCCAGCAGCCAAGCCCGGACAGGCCGGGCTCGTGAAAAACTGTTTTTT.

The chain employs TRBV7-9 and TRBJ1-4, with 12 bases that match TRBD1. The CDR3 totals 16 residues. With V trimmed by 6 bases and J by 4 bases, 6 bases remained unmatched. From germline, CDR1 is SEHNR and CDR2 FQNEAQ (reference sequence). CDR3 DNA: TGTGCCAGCAGGCCCGGGACAGGGGGCGGTAATGAAAAACTGTTTTTT. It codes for CASRPGTGGGNEKLFF.